A single TCR beta chain is shown here with its context. In germline, CDR1 is SGHTS, CDR2 YDEGEE. The CDR3 covers 19 residues. The ends lost 5 bases at V and 0 bases at J; junction bases unmatched: 9. The entry originates in a study of blood T cell repertoires in COVID-19. On the study more broadly: The United States, Italy and Spain were the sources of the acute and convalescent COVID-19 samples.

As handled by the study authors: Researchers report that nucleated cell counts were estimated from reference gene primer amplification. Using immunoSEQ multiplex PCR, the repertoire was profiled, and TCRdb retains in-frame clones only, with some absent. V and J calls and clone size are as listed in that table; D and trimming were resolved from the DNA. Of about 80,000 clones listed, 65% to 90% are singletons. Sequencing was carried out using peripheral blood. This TCR derives from a man in his fifties or sixties with COVID-19, enrolled during active disease. The rearrangement uses TRBV5-8 and TRBJ2-1; 15 bases match TRBD2. The CDR3, as DNA: TGTGCCAGCAGAGTGGCAGGACTAGCGGGAGGGAGCTCCTACAATGAGCAGTTCTTC. Translated, it gives CASRVAGLAGGSSYNEQFF.